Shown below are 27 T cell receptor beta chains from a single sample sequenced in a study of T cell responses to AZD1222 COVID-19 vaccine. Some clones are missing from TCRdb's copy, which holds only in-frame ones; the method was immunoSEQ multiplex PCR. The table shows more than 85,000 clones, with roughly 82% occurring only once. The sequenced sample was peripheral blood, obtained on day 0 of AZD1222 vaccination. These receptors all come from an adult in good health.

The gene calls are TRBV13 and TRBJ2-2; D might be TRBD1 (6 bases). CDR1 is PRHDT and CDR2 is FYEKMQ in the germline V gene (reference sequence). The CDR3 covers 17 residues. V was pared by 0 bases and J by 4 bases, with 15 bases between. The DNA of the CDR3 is TGTGCCAGCAGCTTAGGGTTGCAGGGGATGGGCACCGGGGAGCTGTTTTTT. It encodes CASSLGLQGMGTGELFF. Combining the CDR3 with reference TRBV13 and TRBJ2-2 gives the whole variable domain AAGVIQSPRHLIKEKRETATLKCYPIPRHDTVYWYQQGPGQDPQFLISFYEKMQSDKGSIPDRFSAQQFSDYHSELNMSSLELGDSALYFCASSLGLQGMGTGELFFGEGSRLTVL.

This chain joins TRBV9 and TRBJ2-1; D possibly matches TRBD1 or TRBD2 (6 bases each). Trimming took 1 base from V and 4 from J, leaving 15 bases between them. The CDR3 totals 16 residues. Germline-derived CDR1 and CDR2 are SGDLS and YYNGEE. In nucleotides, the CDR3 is TGTGCCAGCAGCGTATCGTTGGGGGGCCTATACAATGAGCAGTTCTTC. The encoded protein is CASSVSLGGLYNEQFF.

In DNA form, the CDR3 reads TGCGCCAGCAGCTTCCGGGACAGGGGACTTGAGCAGTACTTC. This translates into CASSFRDRGLEQYF. The chain is built from TRBV5-1 and TRBJ2-7; 10 nucleotides match TRBD1. Germline CDR1 reads SGHRS; CDR2 reads YFSETQ. Germline trimming cut 2 bases from V and 7 bases from J; bases unmatched to any gene: 6. This CDR3 has 14 residues. Drawing the rest from reference TRBV5-1 and TRBJ2-7, the complete variable domain is KAGVTQTPRYLIKTRGQQVTLSCSPISGHRSVSWYQQTPGQGLQFLFEYFSETQRNKGNFPGRFSGRQFSNSRSEMNVSTLELGDSALYLCASSFRDRGLEQYFGPGTRLTVT.

In nucleotides, the CDR3 is TGTGCCAGCAGCCCGCTCCGTTGGGGCTACACCTTC. It translates to CASSPLRWGYTF. This rearrangement joins TRBV7-9 to TRBJ1-2; D unclear. This CDR3 is 12 amino acids long. Trimming took 5 bases from V and 8 from J, leaving 12 bases between them. Germline V gives CDR1 SEHNR, CDR2 FQNEAQ (reference sequence).

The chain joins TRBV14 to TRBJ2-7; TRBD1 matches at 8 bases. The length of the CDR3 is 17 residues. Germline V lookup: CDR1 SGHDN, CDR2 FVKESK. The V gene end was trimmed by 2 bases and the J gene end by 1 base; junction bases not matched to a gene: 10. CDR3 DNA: TGTGCCAGCAGCCAAAACCGCCGGGACAGGCGATCCTACGAGCAGTACTTC. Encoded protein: CASSQNRRDRRSYEQYF.

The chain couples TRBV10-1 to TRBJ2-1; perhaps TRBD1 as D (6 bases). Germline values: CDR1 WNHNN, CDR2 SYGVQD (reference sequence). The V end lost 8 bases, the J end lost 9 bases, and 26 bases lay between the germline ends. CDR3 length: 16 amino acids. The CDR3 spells CASCRTATTTMSEQFF. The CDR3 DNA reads TGCGCCAGCTGCCGGACAGCGACCACTACAATGAGTGAGCAGTTCTTC.

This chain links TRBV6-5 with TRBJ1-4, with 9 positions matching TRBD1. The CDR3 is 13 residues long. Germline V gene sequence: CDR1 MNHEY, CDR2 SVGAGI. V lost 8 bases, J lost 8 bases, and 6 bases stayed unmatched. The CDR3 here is CASGDREREKLFF. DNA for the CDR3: TGTGCCAGCGGGGACAGGGAGAGGGAAAAACTGTTTTTT.

The CDR3 sequence is CASSLAGYGELFF. In DNA form, the CDR3 reads TGCGCCAGCAGCTTGGCAGGGTACGGGGAGCTGTTTTTT. This chain joins TRBV5-1 and TRBJ2-2; TRBD1 is a possible D gene (5 bases). The CDR3 sequence is 13 residues long. Trimming left V 0 bases short and J 7 bases short, with 7 bases between. Germline V CDR1 and CDR2: SGHRS, YFSETQ. Full variable domain (remainder filled in from reference TRBV5-1 and TRBJ2-2): KAGVTQTPRYLIKTRGQQVTLSCSPISGHRSVSWYQQTPGQGLQFLFEYFSETQRNKGNFPGRFSGRQFSNSRSEMNVSTLELGDSALYLCASSLAGYGELFFGEGSRLTVL.

The CDR3 DNA reads as TGTGCCACCAGCAGAGTGGGGGAAACTAATGAAAAACTGTTTTTT. Translation gives CATSRVGETNEKLFF. The rearrangement uses TRBV15 and TRBJ1-4; TRBD1 is a possible D gene (5 bases). Germline V gene sequence: CDR1 LNHNV, CDR2 YYDKDF (reference sequence). The CDR3 covers 15 residues. Trimming removed 1 base at V and 1 base at J, with 7 bases between. Variable domain in full (rest from reference TRBV15 and TRBJ1-4): DAMVIQNPRYQVTQFGKPVTLSCSQTLNHNVMYWYQQKSSQAPKLLFHYYDKDFNNEADTPDNFQSRRPNTSFCFLDIRSPGLGDTAMYLCATSRVGETNEKLFFGSGTQLSVL.

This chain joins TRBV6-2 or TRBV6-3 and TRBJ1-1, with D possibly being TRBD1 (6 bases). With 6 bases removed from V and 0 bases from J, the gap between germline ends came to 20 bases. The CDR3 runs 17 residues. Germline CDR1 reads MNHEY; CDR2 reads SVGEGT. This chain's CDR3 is CASSPIRPQGMNTEAFF. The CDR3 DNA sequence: TGTGCCAGCAGCCCTATTCGACCTCAGGGGATGAACACTGAAGCTTTCTTT.

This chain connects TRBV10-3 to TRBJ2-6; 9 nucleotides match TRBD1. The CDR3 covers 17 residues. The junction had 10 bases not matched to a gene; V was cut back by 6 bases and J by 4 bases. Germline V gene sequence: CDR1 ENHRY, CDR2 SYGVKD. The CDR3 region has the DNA TGTGCCATCAGGGATATACAGGGGGCAACAGGGGCCAACGTCCTGACTTTC. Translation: CAIRDIQGATGANVLTF.

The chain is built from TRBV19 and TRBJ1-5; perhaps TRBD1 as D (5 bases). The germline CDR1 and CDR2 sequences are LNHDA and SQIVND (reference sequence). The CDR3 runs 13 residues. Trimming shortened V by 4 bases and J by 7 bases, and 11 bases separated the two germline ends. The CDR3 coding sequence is TGTGCCAGTAGTAGTGCCAGGGTCCAGCCCCAGCATTTT. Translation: CASSSARVQPQHF. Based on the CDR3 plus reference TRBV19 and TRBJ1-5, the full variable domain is DGGITQSPKYLFRKEGQNVTLSCEQNLNHDAMYWYRQDPGQGLRLIYYSQIVNDFQKGDIAEGYSVSREKKESFPLTVTSAQKNPTAFYLCASSSARVQPQHFGDGTRLSIL.

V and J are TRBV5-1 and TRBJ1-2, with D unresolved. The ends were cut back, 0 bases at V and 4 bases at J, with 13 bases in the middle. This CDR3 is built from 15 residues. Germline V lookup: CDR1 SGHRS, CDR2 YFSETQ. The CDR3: CASSLGSEPSYGYTF. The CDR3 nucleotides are TGCGCCAGCAGCTTGGGGTCCGAACCTTCCTATGGCTACACCTTC.

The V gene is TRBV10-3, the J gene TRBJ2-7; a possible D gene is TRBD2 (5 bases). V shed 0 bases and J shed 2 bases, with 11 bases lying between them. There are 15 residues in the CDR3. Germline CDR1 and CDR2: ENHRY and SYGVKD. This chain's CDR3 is CAISESVAFPYEQYF. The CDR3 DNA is TGTGCCATCAGTGAGTCCGTAGCGTTTCCCTACGAGCAGTACTTC.

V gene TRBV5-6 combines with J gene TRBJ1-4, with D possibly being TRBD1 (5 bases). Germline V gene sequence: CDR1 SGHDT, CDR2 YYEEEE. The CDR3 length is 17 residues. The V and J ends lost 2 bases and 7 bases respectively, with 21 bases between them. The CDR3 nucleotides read TGTGCCAGCAGCTTTTTACACCTTGTGACGCAGGGTGAAAAACTGTTTTTT. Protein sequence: CASSFLHLVTQGEKLFF.

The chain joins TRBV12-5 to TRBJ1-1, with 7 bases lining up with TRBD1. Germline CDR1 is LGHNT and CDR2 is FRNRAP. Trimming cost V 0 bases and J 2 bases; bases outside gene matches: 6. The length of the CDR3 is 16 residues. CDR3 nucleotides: TGTGCTAGTGGTTTGGTACCAGGGGGGTACAACACTGAAGCTTTCTTT. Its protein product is CASGLVPGGYNTEAFF.

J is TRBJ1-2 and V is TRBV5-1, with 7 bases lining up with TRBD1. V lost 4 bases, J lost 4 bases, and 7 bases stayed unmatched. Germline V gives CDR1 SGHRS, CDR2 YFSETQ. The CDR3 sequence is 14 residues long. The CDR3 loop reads CASSRGQLSYGYTF. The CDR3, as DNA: TGCGCCAGCAGCAGGGGACAGCTTTCCTATGGCTACACCTTC.

The DNA for the CDR3 is TGCGCCAGCCGGGACTCAGCTAACTATGGCTACACCTTC. It yields the protein CASRDSANYGYTF. This chain uses TRBV10-2 with TRBJ1-2, with D possibly TRBD1 on 5 matching bases. Germline CDR1 and CDR2: WSHSY and SAAADI. The CDR3 runs 13 residues. The germline V and J ends were trimmed by 8 bases and 0 bases, with 10 bases remaining between them.

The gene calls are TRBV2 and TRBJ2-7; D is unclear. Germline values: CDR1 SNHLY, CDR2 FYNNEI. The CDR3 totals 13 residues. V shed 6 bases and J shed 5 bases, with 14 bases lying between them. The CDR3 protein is CASRWPVKDEQYF. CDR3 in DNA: TGTGCCAGCAGGTGGCCCGTTAAGGACGAGCAGTACTTC.

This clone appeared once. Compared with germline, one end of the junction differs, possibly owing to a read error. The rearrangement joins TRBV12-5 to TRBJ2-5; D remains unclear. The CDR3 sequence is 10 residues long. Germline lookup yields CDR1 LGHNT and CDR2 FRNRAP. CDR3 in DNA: TGTGCTAGTGGCCTGGAGATCCAGTACTTC. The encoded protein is CASGLEIQYF.

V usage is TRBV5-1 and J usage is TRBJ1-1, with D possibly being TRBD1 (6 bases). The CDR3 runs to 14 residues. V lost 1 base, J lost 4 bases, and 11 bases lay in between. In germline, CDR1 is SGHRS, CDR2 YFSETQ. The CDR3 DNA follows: TGCGCCAGCAGCTTGCGATACAGGGCCACTGAAGCTTTCTTT. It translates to CASSLRYRATEAFF.

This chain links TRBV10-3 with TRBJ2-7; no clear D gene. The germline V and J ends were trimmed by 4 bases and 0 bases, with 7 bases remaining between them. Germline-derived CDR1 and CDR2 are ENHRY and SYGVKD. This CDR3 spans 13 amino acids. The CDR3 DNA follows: TGTGCCATCAGTGTTGGCAACTCCTACGAGCAGTACTTC. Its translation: CAISVGNSYEQYF.

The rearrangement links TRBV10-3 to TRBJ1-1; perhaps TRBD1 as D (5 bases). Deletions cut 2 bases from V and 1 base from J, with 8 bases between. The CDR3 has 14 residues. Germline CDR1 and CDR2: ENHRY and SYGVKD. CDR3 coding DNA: TGTGCCATCAGTGAGGACAGAACGAACACTGAAGCTTTCTTT. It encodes CAISEDRTNTEAFF.

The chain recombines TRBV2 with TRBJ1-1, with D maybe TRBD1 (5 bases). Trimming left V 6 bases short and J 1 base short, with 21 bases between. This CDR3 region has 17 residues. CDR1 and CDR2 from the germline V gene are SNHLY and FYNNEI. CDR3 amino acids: CASSPWDGFSENTEAFF. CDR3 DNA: TGTGCCAGCAGCCCGTGGGACGGCTTTTCGGAGAACACTGAAGCTTTCTTT.

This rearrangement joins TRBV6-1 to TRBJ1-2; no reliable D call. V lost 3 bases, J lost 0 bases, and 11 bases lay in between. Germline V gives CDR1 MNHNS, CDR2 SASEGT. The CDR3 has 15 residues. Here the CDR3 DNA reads TGTGCCAGCAGTGAGATGGTGATAGCTAACTATGGCTACACCTTC. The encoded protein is CASSEMVIANYGYTF.

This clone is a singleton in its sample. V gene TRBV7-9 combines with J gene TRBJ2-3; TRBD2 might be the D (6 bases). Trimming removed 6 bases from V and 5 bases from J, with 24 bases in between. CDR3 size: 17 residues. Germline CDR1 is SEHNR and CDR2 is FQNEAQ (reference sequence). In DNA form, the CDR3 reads TGTGCCAGCAGACACTATAGGGGACTTGAGGCCCAAGATACGCAGTATTTT. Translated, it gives CASRHYRGLEAQDTQYF.

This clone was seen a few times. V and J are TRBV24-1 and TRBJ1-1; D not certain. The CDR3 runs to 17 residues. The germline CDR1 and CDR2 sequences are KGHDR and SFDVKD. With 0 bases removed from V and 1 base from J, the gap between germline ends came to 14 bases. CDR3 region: CATSDLDFHRENTEAFF. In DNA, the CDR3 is TGTGCCACCAGTGATTTGGATTTTCACAGAGAGAACACTGAAGCTTTCTTT.